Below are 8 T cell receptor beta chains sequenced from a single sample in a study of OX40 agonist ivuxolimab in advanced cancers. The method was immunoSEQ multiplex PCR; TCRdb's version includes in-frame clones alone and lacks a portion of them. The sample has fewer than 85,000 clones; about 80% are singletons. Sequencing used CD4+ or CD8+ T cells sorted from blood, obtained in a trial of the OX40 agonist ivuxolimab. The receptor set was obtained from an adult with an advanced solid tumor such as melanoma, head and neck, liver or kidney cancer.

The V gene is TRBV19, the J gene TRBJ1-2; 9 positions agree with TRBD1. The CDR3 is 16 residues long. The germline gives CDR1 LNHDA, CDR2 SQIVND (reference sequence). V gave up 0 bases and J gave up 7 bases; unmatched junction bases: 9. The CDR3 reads CASSIERDRVGLGYTF. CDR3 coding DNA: TGTGCCAGTAGTATAGAGCGGGACAGGGTCGGTCTTGGCTACACCTTC.

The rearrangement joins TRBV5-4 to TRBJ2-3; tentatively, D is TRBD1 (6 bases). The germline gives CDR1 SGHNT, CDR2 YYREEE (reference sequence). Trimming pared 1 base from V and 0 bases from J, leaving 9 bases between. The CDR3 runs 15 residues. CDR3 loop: CASSLQGRSTDTQYF. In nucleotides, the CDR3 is TGTGCCAGCAGCTTGCAGGGGCGTAGCACAGATACGCAGTATTTT.

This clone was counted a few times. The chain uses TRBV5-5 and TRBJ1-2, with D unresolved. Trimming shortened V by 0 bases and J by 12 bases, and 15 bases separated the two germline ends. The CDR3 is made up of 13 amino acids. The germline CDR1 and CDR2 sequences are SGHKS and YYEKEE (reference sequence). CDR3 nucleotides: TGTGCCAGCAGCTTGGCTGTCGCTCAGTACGACACCTTC. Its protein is CASSLAVAQYDTF.

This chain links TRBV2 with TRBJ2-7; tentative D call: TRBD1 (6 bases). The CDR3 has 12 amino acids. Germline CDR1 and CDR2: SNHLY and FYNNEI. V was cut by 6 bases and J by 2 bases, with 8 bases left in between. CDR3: CASRDSPYEQYF. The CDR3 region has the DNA TGTGCCAGCAGGGACAGCCCCTACGAGCAGTACTTC.

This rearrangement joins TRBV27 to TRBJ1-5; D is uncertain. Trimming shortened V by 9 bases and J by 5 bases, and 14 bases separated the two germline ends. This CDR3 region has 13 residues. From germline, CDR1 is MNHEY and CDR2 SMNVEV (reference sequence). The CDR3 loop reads CASRFGPHQPQHF. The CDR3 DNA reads TGTGCCAGTCGGTTTGGCCCGCATCAGCCCCAGCATTTT.

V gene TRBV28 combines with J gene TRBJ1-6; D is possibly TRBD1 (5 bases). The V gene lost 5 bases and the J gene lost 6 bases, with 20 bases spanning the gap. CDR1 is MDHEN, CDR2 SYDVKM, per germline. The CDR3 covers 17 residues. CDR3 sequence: CASSIIASGLSNSPLHF. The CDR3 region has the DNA TGTGCCAGCAGTATTATAGCCTCGGGACTTAGTAATTCACCCCTCCACTTT.

Here the CDR3 reads CASSPQGQPGNTIYF. DNA of the CDR3: TGTGCCAGCTCACCACAGGGACAGCCCGGGAACACCATATATTTT. The V call is TRBV18, the J call TRBJ1-3; 7 bases are a match to TRBD1. Germline CDR1 is KGHSH and CDR2 is LQKENI. The CDR3 covers 15 residues. V gave up 1 base and J gave up 7 bases; unmatched junction bases: 7.

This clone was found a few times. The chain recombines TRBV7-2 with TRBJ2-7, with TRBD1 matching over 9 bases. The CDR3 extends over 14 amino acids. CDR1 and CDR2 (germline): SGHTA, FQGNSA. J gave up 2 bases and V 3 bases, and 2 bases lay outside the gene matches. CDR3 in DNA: TGTGCCAGCAGCTTCGGGACAGGGACCTACGAGCAGTACTTC. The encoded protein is CASSFGTGTYEQYF.